This entry lists 8 T cell receptor beta chains sequenced from one sample in a study of T cell responses to AZD1222 COVID-19 vaccine. Clones were read by immunoSEQ multiplex PCR, and TCRdb kept only the in-frame ones, dropping some. Found here are around 150,000 clones, approximately 92% of them singletons; the top ten hold 3% to 3.5%. This material consisted of peripheral blood, taken 28 days after the second AZD1222 dose. The receptors originated from an adult who received the AZD1222 COVID-19 vaccine.

The chain links TRBV2 to TRBJ2-7; D not resolved. V gave up 11 bases and J gave up 0 bases, with 11 bases separating them. This CDR3 region has 12 residues. Looked up from germline, CDR1 is SNHLY and CDR2 is FYNNEI. This CDR3 is CAGSPSSYEQYF. The CDR3 DNA follows: TGTGCCGGATCACCGAGCTCCTACGAGCAGTACTTC.

The DNA of the CDR3 is TGTGCCAGCACCACTGACCCAATCCGGGACAGGCAAAACATTCAGTACTTC. Translation: CASTTDPIRDRQNIQYF. The chain links TRBV5-6 to TRBJ2-4; TRBD1 agrees at 8 bases. After removal of 6 bases from V and 5 bases from J, the junction contained 16 bases not matched to a gene. The CDR3 runs to 17 residues. Germline loops: CDR1 SGHDT, CDR2 YYEEEE.

The rearrangement links TRBV15 to TRBJ2-7, with a possible D match to TRBD2 (6 bases). Germline CDR1 LNHNV, CDR2 YYDKDF (reference sequence). This CDR3 contains 14 residues. V was cut by 4 bases and J by 2 bases, with 12 bases left in between. CDR3 coding DNA: TGTGCCACCAGCAAGATTAGCGGCCCCTACGAGCAGTACTTC. It yields the protein CATSKISGPYEQYF.

V gene TRBV3-1 (or the pseudogene TRBV3-2) combines with J gene TRBJ1-1, with TRBD1 as a possible D gene (5 bases). Trimming pared 4 bases from V and 3 bases from J, leaving 12 bases between. Germline V gene sequence: CDR1 LGHDT, CDR2 YNNKEL (reference sequence). CDR3 length equals 14 residues. The CDR3 spells CASSPLTQDTEAFF. CDR3 DNA sequence: TGTGCCAGCAGCCCCCTGACACAGGACACTGAAGCTTTCTTT.

This CDR3 is CASSYSTADLYGYTF. The CDR3, as DNA: TGTGCCAGCAGTTACTCGACAGCCGATCTATATGGCTACACCTTC. This rearrangement joins TRBV6-6 to TRBJ1-2, with D possibly TRBD1 on 5 matching bases. CDR3 length: 15 amino acids. CDR1 and CDR2 from the germline V gene are MNHNY and SVGAGI (reference sequence). V lost 0 bases and J lost 5, with 13 bases in between.

The genes are TRBV29-1 and TRBJ2-1, with 13 bases lining up with TRBD2. The V gene's germline CDR1 is SQVTM and CDR2 ANQGSEA. Trimming at V came to 7 bases and at J to 6 bases, leaving 6 bases not matched to a gene. This CDR3 comprises 14 residues. CDR3 bases: TGCAGCGCTGCCACTAGCGGGAGGGCCAATGAGCAGTTCTTC. It encodes CSAATSGRANEQFF.

The chain recombines TRBV29-1 with TRBJ2-6, with 8 bases fitting TRBD1. The J segment lost 0 bases and the V segment lost 7 bases, leaving 5 bases of the junction unmatched. Per germline, CDR1 SQVTM and CDR2 ANQGSEA. The CDR3 has 15 residues. Here the CDR3 reads CSAGDRTSGANVLTF. The DNA for the CDR3 is TGCAGCGCTGGGGACAGGACCTCTGGGGCCAACGTCCTGACTTTC.

The chain joins TRBV6-5 to TRBJ2-5; either TRBD1 or TRBD2 may fit D (5 bases each). The CDR3 is made up of 16 amino acids. CDR1 and CDR2 (germline): MNHEY, SVGAGI. V lost 2 bases and J 2 bases, leaving 15 bases between the germline ends. The CDR3 DNA follows: TGTGCCAGCAGTTACAACCGGGGCGCCTTTCAAGAGACCCAGTACTTC. This encodes CASSYNRGAFQETQYF.